This T cell receptor beta chain was sequenced in a study of shared clonotypes between healthy human individuals. This CDR3 has 14 amino acids. Trimming removed 4 bases from V and 7 bases from J, with 19 bases in between. Per the germline V gene, CDR1 is SQVTM and CDR2 is ANQGSEA. The repertoire was sequenced with immunoSEQ multiplex PCR; TCRdb's copy has only in-frame clones and lacks some. Here the sample spans approximately 2.1 million clones, 93% being singletons. The V call is TRBV29-1, the J call TRBJ1-1, with D possibly matching TRBD1 (5 bases). This clonotype originated in a man aged 18-30 years in good health. Some clones in this sample may be carry-over from other donors' samples. Sequencing used naive CD4+ T cells from PBMCs. The subset: CD45RA+ positively selected. The CDR3 here is CSVAGLALGFEAFF. The CDR3 DNA sequence: TGCAGCGTTGCAGGGCTAGCGCTTGGCTTTGAAGCTTTCTTT.